These T cell receptor beta chains were read from a single sample in a study of blood T cell repertoires in COVID-19. Measured with immunoSEQ multiplex PCR; TCRdb has only the in-frame clones, and not every one. The data contain 110,000 to 150,000 clones, around 88% of them seen just once; the ten biggest clones take up roughly 2.9%. The sample taken for sequencing was peripheral blood. These TCRs come from a man aged 60 to 75 with active or convalescent COVID-19. Each CDR3 is given with its conserved first and last residue. D genes are given only for firm matches. Clone size is given for some rows only: seen once, a few or many times, or a class if the clone is expanded.

len,d_gene,abundance,v_gene,j_gene,CDR3nt,CDR3aa
16,TRBD1,.,TRBV7-2,TRBJ2-2,TGTGCCAGCAGCCTCATGACAGGGGCGGCCACCGGGGAGCTGTTTTTT,CASSLMTGAATGELFF
14,.,.,TRBV3-1/TRBV3-2,TRBJ2-7,TGTGCCAGCAGCCAAGGGTCAGGGGTGTACGAGCAGTACTTC,CASSQGSGVYEQYF
14,.,.,TRBV5-4,TRBJ1-4,TGTGCCAGCAGCTTACAGGGCACTAATGAAAAACTGTTTTTT,CASSLQGTNEKLFF
15,TRBD1,.,TRBV7-3,TRBJ2-3,TGTGCCAGCAGCTTAACAGGGGGCCGCGGAGATACGCAGTATTTT,CASSLTGGRGDTQYF
14,.,.,TRBV28,TRBJ1-2,TGTGCCAGCATCCCTGGTTTGGGGGGCTATGGCTACACCTTC,CASIPGLGGYGYTF
16,TRBD1,few,TRBV19,TRBJ1-5,TGTGCCAGTAGTATTGGGGGACAGGATGGCGGTCAGCCCCAGCATTTT,CASSIGGQDGGQPQHF
20,TRBD2,.,TRBV15,TRBJ2-5,TGTGCCACCAGCCCCAACGAGGGGCTAGCGGGAGTAGAAGGAGAGGAGACCCAGTACTTC,CATSPNEGLAGVEGEETQYF
13,.,.,TRBV6-5,TRBJ1-2,TGTGCCAGCAGGGTTTTGGGCAACTATGGCTACACCTTC,CASRVLGNYGYTF
13,.,.,TRBV24-1,TRBJ2-3,TGTGCCACCGATGACAGGTTCACAGATACGCAGTATTTT,CATDDRFTDTQYF
15,.,.,TRBV5-1,TRBJ1-5,TGCGCCAGCAGCTTGGAAGGGGGTAGCAATCAGCCCCAGCATTTT,CASSLEGGSNQPQHF
11,.,.,TRBV5-1,TRBJ2-7,TGCGCCAGCAGCTTGGCAGACGAGCAGTACTTC,CASSLADEQYF
16,TRBD1,.,TRBV6-2/TRBV6-3,TRBJ1-1,TGTGCCAGCAGTTACTCTCGGACAGGCTTGAACACTGAAGCTTTCTTT,CASSYSRTGLNTEAFF
18,.,.,TRBV11-2,TRBJ2-2,TGTGCCAGCAGCTTAGATCGGAGGCAGGCGGCGAACACCGGGGAGCTGTTTTTT,CASSLDRRQAANTGELFF
15,TRBD1,.,TRBV5-6,TRBJ1-4,TGTGCCAGCAGCTTGGAAGGTGACAGGGTGGAAAAACTGTTTTTT,CASSLEGDRVEKLFF
14,.,few,TRBV30,TRBJ1-2,TGTGCCTGGAGTGTACCAGTGTTCAACTATGGCTACACCTTC,CAWSVPVFNYGYTF
19,TRBD1,once,TRBV27,TRBJ1-2,TGTGCCAGCAGTTTAACCTCACGGGACAGGGGGAATGGTGGCTATGGCTACACCTTC,CASSLTSRDRGNGGYGYTF
14,TRBD2,.,TRBV29-1,TRBJ2-5,TGCAGCGGGTTAGCGGGGACTACCCAAGAGACCCAGTACTTC,CSGLAGTTQETQYF
14,TRBD1,.,TRBV6-5,TRBJ1-6,TGTGCCAGCAGGGGGACAGCCTATAATTCACCCCTCCACTTT,CASRGTAYNSPLHF
15,TRBD1,.,TRBV24-1,TRBJ1-2,TGTGCCACCAGTGATTATGACAGGGTCTACGATGGCTACACCTTC,CATSDYDRVYDGYTF
14,.,.,TRBV27,TRBJ1-3,TGTGCCACCGCCTCCAGGGCCTCTGGAAACACCATATATTTT,CATASRASGNTIYF
14,TRBD2,once,TRBV2,TRBJ2-7,TGTGCCAGCAGTGCGGGAGGGCCATCCTACGAGCAGTACTTC,CASSAGGPSYEQYF
16,.,.,TRBV7-9,TRBJ2-1,TGTGCCAGCAGCTTAGCGGGGGGGCTCTCCTACAATGAGCAGTTCTTC,CASSLAGGLSYNEQFF
13,.,.,TRBV18,TRBJ1-1,TGTGCCAGCTCACCACCCACAGGGTCCGAAGCTTTCTTT,CASSPPTGSEAFF
16,TRBD2,few,TRBV19,TRBJ2-1,TGTGCCAGTAGTTTTGAACTAGCGGGAGGGTACAATGAGCAGTTCTTC,CASSFELAGGYNEQFF
11,.,.,TRBV25-1,TRBJ1-4,TGTGCCTGTCGGTTTCGTGAAAAACTGTTTTTT,CACRFREKLFF
18,TRBD2,.,TRBV6-2/TRBV6-3,TRBJ2-1,TGTGCCAGCAGTACGGACCGGACTAGCGGGGGCTACTACAATGAGCAGTTCTTC,CASSTDRTSGGYYNEQFF
15,.,once,TRBV7-2,TRBJ1-2,TGTGCCAGCAGTCCCCAGGCGGGGGTTAACTATGGCTACACCTTC,CASSPQAGVNYGYTF
15,TRBD2,.,TRBV7-6,TRBJ2-3,TGTGCCAGCTCTAGGGCTAGCGGGAGCGCAGATACGCAGTATTTT,CASSRASGSADTQYF
14,TRBD2,.,TRBV28,TRBJ2-3,TGTGCCAGCAAACTAGCGGGGTTCACAGATACGCAGTATTTT,CASKLAGFTDTQYF
17,TRBD1,.,TRBV19,TRBJ2-6,TGTGCCAGTAGACTATGGGGACAGGGGTCTGGGGCCAACGTCCTGACTTTC,CASRLWGQGSGANVLTF
12,TRBD1,.,TRBV2,TRBJ1-3,TGTGCCGACAGGGGGGCTGGAAACACCATATATTTT,CADRGAGNTIYF
16,TRBD2,.,TRBV6-1,TRBJ2-1,TGTGCCAGCAGTGAACTTGGGACTAGAATCCTCAATGAGCAGTTCTTC,CASSELGTRILNEQFF
14,TRBD2,.,TRBV30,TRBJ2-5,TGTGCCTGGACTCCTGGGAGGGCAGCGGAGACCCAGTACTTC,CAWTPGRAAETQYF
14,TRBD1,.,TRBV4-1,TRBJ1-2,TGCGCCAGCAGCCAACCGGGACAGAGGTATGGCTACACCTTC,CASSQPGQRYGYTF
13,.,.,TRBV9,TRBJ2-2,TGTGCCAGCAATACGGGGAACACCGGGGAGCTGTTTTTT,CASNTGNTGELFF
16,TRBD2,.,TRBV28,TRBJ2-7,TGTGCCAGCAGCCGAAATGCGGGGGGGGTTGGAGGCGAGCAGTACTTC,CASSRNAGGVGGEQYF
15,.,.,TRBV19,TRBJ2-1,TGTGCCAGTAGTGTTCGGGGAGTGGGGAACAATGAGCAGTTCTTC,CASSVRGVGNNEQFF
13,.,.,TRBV25-1,TRBJ1-6,TGTGCCACTGTTAGCTCCTATAATTCACCCCTCCACTTT,CATVSSYNSPLHF
16,.,.,TRBV5-4,TRBJ2-2,TGTGCCAGCACCTGGGGGGACAGAGGAAACACCGGGGAGCTGTTTTTT,CASTWGDRGNTGELFF
14,TRBD1,many,TRBV6-2/TRBV6-3,TRBJ1-4,TGTGCCAGCAGTTTTGGACAGGGTGGTGAAAAACTGTTTTTT,CASSFGQGGEKLFF
14,TRBD2,.,TRBV6-2/TRBV6-3,TRBJ2-3,TGTGCCAGCAGTATTAGCGGGAGGGGGTATACGCAGTATTTT,CASSISGRGYTQYF
15,TRBD2,.,TRBV5-4,TRBJ2-1,TGTGCCAGCAGCCCGGGCGGGGGGGGCAGGGATGAGCAGTTCTTC,CASSPGGGGRDEQFF
16,TRBD1,.,TRBV7-9,TRBJ1-5,TGTGCCAGCAGCTTTTCCACTACAGGGGGCAATCAGCCCCAGCATTTT,CASSFSTTGGNQPQHF
13,.,.,TRBV30,TRBJ1-6,TGTGCCTGGAGAAAAGAAGCGGATTCACCCCTCCACTTT,CAWRKEADSPLHF
16,TRBD1,.,TRBV5-1,TRBJ1-2,TGCGCCAGCAGCGGAGATAACAGGGGATTGAACTATGGCTACACCTTC,CASSGDNRGLNYGYTF
12,.,.,TRBV6-5,TRBJ2-1,TGTGCCAGCAGTTACTCGACAAATGAGCAGTTCTTC,CASSYSTNEQFF
12,TRBD1,.,TRBV30,TRBJ2-3,TGTGCGCGACAGGGAGTTGCAGATACGCAGTATTTT,CARQGVADTQYF
14,TRBD1,.,TRBV7-9,TRBJ2-7,TGTGCCAGCAGCTCGGACAGGGGCTCCTACGAGCAGTACTTC,CASSSDRGSYEQYF